This T cell receptor (beta chain) emerged from a study of T-cell reconstitution after alpha-beta-depleted transplantation in children. Library preparation (for TCRbeta) was performed with unique molecular identifiers. Via MiXCR, TCRdb re-called the PCR reads, giving one row per CDR3 protein. The sample gives hundreds of thousands of distinct CDR3 sequences, over 10% of which show up once; around 0.79% is in the top ten. There are 14 residues in the CDR3. V was cut by 5 bases and J by 2 bases, with 10 bases left in between. This clonotype has a count of ten or more. The sequencing used PBMCs, collected before TCRalphabeta/CD19-depleted stem cell transplant. This rearrangement joins TRBV12-3 or TRBV12-4 to TRBJ1-5; no firm D call. The origin of this receptor is a girl aged 2-10 years with congenital amegakaryocytic thrombocytopenia, due to receive a stem cell transplant. The chain's CDR3 is CASSPGEGNQPQHF. In DNA form, the CDR3 reads TGTGCCAGCAGTCCCGGAGAGGGCAATCAGCCCCAGCATTTT.